This passage covers 9 T cell receptor beta chains from one sample sequenced in a study of blood T cell repertoires in COVID-19. Produced via immunoSEQ multiplex PCR; TCRdb's table is partial and in-frame only. In the table there are 150,000 to 200,000 clones, about 88% of which are singletons. Input material: PBMCs or T cells enriched from blood (not recorded which). The receptors derive from a woman aged 40 to 55 in a cohort exposed to, infected with or recovered from COVID-19 (not recorded which).

The chain couples TRBV9 to TRBJ2-3, with 8 bases identical to TRBD2. This CDR3 has 16 amino acids. In germline, CDR1 is SGDLS, CDR2 YYNGEE. The V and J ends lost 5 bases and 6 bases, in that order; junction bases with no gene match: 14. This CDR3 is CASRPSGGATFDTQYF. In DNA, the CDR3 is TGTGCCAGCAGACCCTCGGGAGGGGCGACGTTCGATACGCAGTATTTT. Based on the CDR3 plus reference TRBV9 and TRBJ2-3, the full variable domain is DSGVTQTPKHLITATGQRVTLRCSPRSGDLSVYWYQQSLDQGLQFLIQYYNGEERAKGNILERFSAQQFPDLHSELNLSSLELGDSALYFCASRPSGGATFDTQYFGPGTRLTVL.

V gene TRBV7-8 combines with J gene TRBJ1-2, with D unresolved. V lost 2 bases and J 3 bases, leaving 16 bases between the germline ends. The CDR3 covers 16 residues. The V gene's germline CDR1 is SGHVS and CDR2 FQNEAQ. CDR3 DNA sequence: TGTGCCAGCAGCTTACTAGGTCAGCTTAACTACTATGGCTACACCTTC. Protein sequence: CASSLLGQLNYYGYTF.

The rearrangement uses TRBV10-1 and TRBJ2-3, with TRBD2 matching 8 bases. This CDR3 region has 15 residues. CDR1 WNHNN and CDR2 SYGVQD come from the germline V gene (reference sequence). The J segment lost 6 bases and the V segment lost 0 bases, leaving 5 bases of the junction unmatched. DNA of the CDR3: TGCGCCAGCAGTGAGTCTAGCGGGATCTCTGATACGCAGTATTTT. Encoded protein: CASSESSGISDTQYF.

The chain uses TRBV6-4 and TRBJ1-1, with TRBD1 matching 8 bases. V was pared by 2 bases and J by 4 bases, with 3 bases of the junction left unmatched. Looked up from germline, CDR1 is MRHNA and CDR2 is SNTAGT. This CDR3 spans 14 amino acids. This chain's CDR3 is CASSDQGAGTEAFF. CDR3 DNA: TGTGCCAGCAGTGACCAGGGGGCCGGCACTGAAGCTTTCTTT.

The chain uses TRBV7-8 and TRBJ2-7, with 11 bases lining up with TRBD2. Unmatched junction bases numbered 10, after V lost 5 bases and J lost 4 bases. The germline V gene has CDR1 SGHVS and CDR2 FQNEAQ. The CDR3 is 16 residues long. For the CDR3, the DNA is TGTGCCAGCAGCACCACTAGCGGGGGCCCCTTTTACGAGCAGTACTTC. Translation gives CASSTTSGGPFYEQYF.

V and J are TRBV7-8 and TRBJ2-7, with 8 bases matching TRBD2. The CDR3 covers 16 residues. V shed 7 bases and J 3 bases; nucleotides not matched to a gene: 14. Germline V gene lookup returns CDR1 SGHVS and CDR2 FQNEAQ. This CDR3 is CASNYPGAGGNYEQYF. The CDR3 DNA sequence: TGTGCCAGCAACTACCCCGGGGCGGGAGGAAACTACGAGCAGTACTTC.

The chain links TRBV15 to TRBJ1-5; TRBD1 aligns across 9 bases. This CDR3 has 15 residues. Germline V gene sequence: CDR1 LNHNV, CDR2 YYDKDF (reference sequence). The V segment lost 4 bases and the J segment 6 bases; nucleotides outside the gene matches: 7. CDR3 coding DNA: TGTGCCACCAGCAAGGACAGGGGCCCCGCTCAGCCCCAGCATTTT. This translates into CATSKDRGPAQPQHF.

V usage is TRBV5-1 and J usage is TRBJ1-2; D is unresolved. The V end lost 2 bases, the J end lost 1 base, and 12 bases lay between the germline ends. Germline V gives CDR1 SGHRS, CDR2 YFSETQ. CDR3 length: 15 residues. The DNA for the CDR3 is TGCGCCAGCAGCTTTTCCCTGCGGGATAACTATGGCTACACCTTC. Protein: CASSFSLRDNYGYTF.

The chain links TRBV3-1 (or the pseudogene TRBV3-2) to TRBJ2-5, with unresolved D. The CDR3 is 14 amino acids. The V gene's germline CDR1 is LGHDT and CDR2 YNNKEL (reference sequence). Trimming cost V 2 bases and J 2 bases, with 9 bases left between them. The chain's CDR3 is CASSQFLEQETQYF. The CDR3 DNA reads as TGTGCCAGCAGCCAATTTCTCGAGCAAGAGACCCAGTACTTC.